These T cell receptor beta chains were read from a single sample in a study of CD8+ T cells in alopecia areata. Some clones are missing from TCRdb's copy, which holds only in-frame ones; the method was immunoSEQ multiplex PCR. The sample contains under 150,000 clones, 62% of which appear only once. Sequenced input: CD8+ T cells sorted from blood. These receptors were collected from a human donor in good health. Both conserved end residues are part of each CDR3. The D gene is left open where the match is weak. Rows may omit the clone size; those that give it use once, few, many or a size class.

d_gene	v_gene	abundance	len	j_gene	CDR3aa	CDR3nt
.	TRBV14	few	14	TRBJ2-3	CASSQGRATDTQYF	TGTGCCAGCAGCCAAGGGCGGGCCACAGATACGCAGTATTTT
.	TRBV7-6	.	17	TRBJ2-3	CASSSNPGTPSTDTQYF	TGTGCCAGCAGCTCCAATCCTGGGACACCAAGCACAGATACGCAGTATTTT
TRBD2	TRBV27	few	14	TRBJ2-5	CASSLLAGIETQYF	TGTGCCAGCAGTTTACTAGCGGGAATAGAGACCCAGTACTTC
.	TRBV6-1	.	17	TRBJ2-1	CASSEWVSGQDYNEQFF	TGTGCCAGCAGTGAATGGGTGTCGGGCCAAGACTACAATGAGCAGTTCTTC
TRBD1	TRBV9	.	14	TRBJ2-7	CASSAGTGLSEQYF	TGTGCCAGCAGCGCTGGGACAGGGTTGTCCGAGCAGTACTTC
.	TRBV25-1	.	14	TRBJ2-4	CASSRDTDKNIQYF	TGTGCCAGCAGCCGGGACACAGACAAAAACATTCAGTACTTC
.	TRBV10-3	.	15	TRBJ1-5	CAISGEGPLDQPQHF	TGTGCCATCAGTGGAGAGGGTCCCTTGGATCAGCCCCAGCATTTT
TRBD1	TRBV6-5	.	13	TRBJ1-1	CASSNYRGTEAFF	TGTGCCAGCAGTAACTACAGGGGAACTGAAGCTTTCTTT
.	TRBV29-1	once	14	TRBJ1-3	CSVSGASSGDTIYF	TGCAGCGTTTCAGGCGCAAGCTCTGGAGACACCATATATTTT
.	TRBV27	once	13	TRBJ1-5	CASSLGLNQPQHF	TGTGCCAGCAGTTTGGGATTGAATCAGCCCCAGCATTTT
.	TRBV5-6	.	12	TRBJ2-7	CASSASRYEQYF	TGTGCCAGCAGCGCCAGTAGGTACGAGCAGTACTTC
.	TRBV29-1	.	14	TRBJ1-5	CSVEDRGFGQPQHF	TGCAGCGTTGAAGATAGAGGGTTCGGGCAGCCCCAGCATTTT
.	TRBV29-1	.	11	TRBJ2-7	CSVVVSYEQYF	TGCAGCGTTGTTGTTTCCTACGAGCAGTACTTC
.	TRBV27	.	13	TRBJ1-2	CASGRGGKYGYTF	TGTGCCAGCGGTAGGGGGGGGAAGTATGGCTACACCTTC
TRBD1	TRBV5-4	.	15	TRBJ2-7	CASSLDRGNSYEQYF	TGTGCCAGCAGCCTGGACAGGGGAAATTCCTACGAGCAGTACTTC
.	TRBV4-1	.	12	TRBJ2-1	CASSQPGNEQFF	TGCGCCAGCAGCCAACCCGGGAATGAGCAGTTCTTC
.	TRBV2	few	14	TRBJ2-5	CASSQKGGYGTQYF	TGCGCCAGCAGCCAAAAGGGGGGATACGGGACCCAGTACTTC
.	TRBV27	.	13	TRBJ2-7	CASSFGGFYEQYF	TGTGCCAGCAGTTTTGGGGGGTTCTACGAGCAGTACTTC
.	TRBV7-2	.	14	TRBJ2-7	CASSLGGLGYEQYF	TGTGCCAGCAGCCTAGGGGGACTGGGTTACGAGCAGTACTTC
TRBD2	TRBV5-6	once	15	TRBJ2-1	CASSLGGGIYNEQFF	TGTGCCAGCAGCCTCGGGGGAGGGATCTACAATGAGCAGTTCTTC
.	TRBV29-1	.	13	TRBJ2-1	CSVLGARGNEQFF	TGCAGCGTCCTGGGGGCTAGAGGCAATGAGCAGTTCTTC
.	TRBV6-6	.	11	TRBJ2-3	CASSETQTQYF	TGTGCCAGCAGTGAAACCCAGACGCAGTATTTT
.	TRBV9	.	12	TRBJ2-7	CASSGDMGEQYF	TGTGCCAGCAGCGGAGACATGGGCGAGCAGTACTTC
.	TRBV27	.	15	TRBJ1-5	CASSLSSGGSQPQHF	TGTGCCAGCAGTTTATCGTCCGGTGGGAGTCAGCCCCAGCATTTT
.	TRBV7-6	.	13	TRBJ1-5	CASSLNSNQPQHF	TGTGCCAGCAGCCTGAATAGCAATCAGCCCCAGCATTTT
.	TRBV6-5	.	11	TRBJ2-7	CASRHIYEQYF	TGTGCCAGCAGACACATTTACGAGCAGTACTTC
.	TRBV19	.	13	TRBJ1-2	CASSHSTGYGYTF	TGTGCCAGTAGTCATTCGACAGGCTATGGCTACACCTTC
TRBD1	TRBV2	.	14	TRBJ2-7	CAAVGPGGAYEQYF	TGTGCCGCCGTAGGGCCAGGGGGAGCCTACGAGCAGTACTTC
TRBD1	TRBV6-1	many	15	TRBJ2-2	CASPGGQGLIGELFF	TGTGCCAGCCCAGGCGGACAGGGGCTAATCGGGGAGCTGTTTTTT
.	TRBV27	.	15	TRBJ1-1	CASSLGFTPGTEAFF	TGTGCCAGCAGTTTAGGGTTTACACCGGGAACTGAAGCTTTCTTT
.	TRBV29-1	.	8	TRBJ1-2	CSVGGYTF	TGCAGCGTTGGTGGCTACACCTTC
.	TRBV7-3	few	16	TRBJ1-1	CASSLRVLLRDTEAFF	TGTGCCAGCAGCTTGAGGGTCCTCTTGAGGGACACTGAAGCTTTCTTT
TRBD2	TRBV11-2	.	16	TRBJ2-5	CASSFPTSGREETQYF	TGTGCCAGCAGCTTCCCGACTAGCGGGAGGGAGGAGACCCAGTACTTC
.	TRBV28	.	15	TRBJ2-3	CASSLEGKGLYTQYF	TGTGCCAGCAGTTTAGAAGGGAAAGGGTTGTATACGCAGTATTTT
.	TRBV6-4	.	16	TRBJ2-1	CASSDSRRSRHNEQFF	TGTGCCAGCAGTGACTCTAGGCGGAGTCGGCACAATGAGCAGTTCTTC
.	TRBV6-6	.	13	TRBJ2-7	CASSPRTDYEQYF	TGTGCCAGCAGTCCTAGGACAGACTACGAGCAGTACTTC
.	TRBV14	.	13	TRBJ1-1	CASSRGKGTEAFF	TGTGCCAGCAGTCGGGGGAAGGGGACTGAAGCTTTCTTT
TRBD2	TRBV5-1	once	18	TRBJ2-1	CASSMRTSGMSSYNEQFF	TGCGCCAGCTCGATGAGGACTAGCGGGATGAGCTCCTACAATGAGCAGTTCTTC
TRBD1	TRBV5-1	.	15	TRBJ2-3	CASSLRTGDTDTQYF	TGCGCCAGCAGCTTGCGGACAGGGGACACAGATACGCAGTATTTT
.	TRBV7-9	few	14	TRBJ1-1	CASNAKGRDTEAFF	TGTGCCAGCAACGCAAAGGGGAGGGACACTGAAGCTTTCTTT
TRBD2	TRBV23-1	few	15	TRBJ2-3	CASSHPRGGADTQYF	TGCGCCAGCAGTCACCCGCGGGGGGGTGCAGATACGCAGTATTTT
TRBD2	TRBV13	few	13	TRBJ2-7	CASSFGTRGEQYF	TGTGCCAGCAGCTTCGGGACTAGAGGAGAGCAGTACTTC
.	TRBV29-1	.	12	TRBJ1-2	CSVTGDIYGYTF	TGCAGCGTCACAGGAGACATCTATGGCTACACCTTC
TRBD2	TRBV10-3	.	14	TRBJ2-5	CAIGGTSGEETQYF	TGTGCCATCGGGGGGACTAGCGGGGAGGAGACCCAGTACTTC
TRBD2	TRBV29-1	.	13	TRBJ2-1	CSVRGGLANEQFF	TGCAGCGTAAGGGGGGGACTAGCCAATGAGCAGTTCTTC
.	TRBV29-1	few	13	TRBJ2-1	CSVVFTSGNEQFF	TGCAGCGTTGTTTTTACTAGTGGAAATGAGCAGTTCTTC
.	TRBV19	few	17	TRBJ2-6	CASSSLDSAYGANVLTF	TGTGCCAGTAGTTCTCTCGACAGCGCATATGGGGCCAACGTCCTGACTTTC
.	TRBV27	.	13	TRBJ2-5	CASSLMGQETQYF	TGTGCCAGCAGTTTAATGGGCCAAGAGACCCAGTACTTC
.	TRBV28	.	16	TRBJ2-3	CATTLLSGPDTDTQYF	TGTGCCACCACACTCCTATCGGGGCCAGACACAGATACGCAGTATTTT
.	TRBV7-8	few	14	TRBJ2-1	CASSTGGSYNEQFF	TGTGCCAGCAGCACCGGGGGTTCCTACAATGAGCAGTTCTTC
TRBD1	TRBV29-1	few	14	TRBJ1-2	CSVADTGGSGGYTF	TGCAGCGTTGCCGACACAGGGGGATCGGGTGGCTACACCTTC
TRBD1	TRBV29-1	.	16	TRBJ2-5	CSVDGDGTGTIGTQYF	TGCAGCGTTGACGGGGACGGGACAGGGACGATAGGGACCCAGTACTTC
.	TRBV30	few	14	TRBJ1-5	CAWSVGRGYQPQHF	TGTGCCTGGAGTGTAGGCAGGGGCTACCAGCCCCAGCATTTT
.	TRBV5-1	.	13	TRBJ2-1	CASSSRQDPKQFF	TGCGCCAGCAGCTCCCGGCAGGATCCTAAGCAGTTCTTC
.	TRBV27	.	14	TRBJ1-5	CASSYTGPNQPQHF	TGTGCCAGCAGTTACACAGGACCGAATCAGCCCCAGCATTTT
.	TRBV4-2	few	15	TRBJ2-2	CASSQDLGEPGELFF	TGTGCCAGCAGCCAAGATCTGGGGGAGCCCGGGGAGCTGTTTTTT